These T cell receptor beta chains were read from a single sample in a study of human thymus T cells. This table comes from immunoSEQ multiplex PCR, and its TCRdb copy is limited to in-frame clones, with some not included. The repertoire holds roughly 120,000 clones, with around 96% as singletons. Sequencing used thymus tissue. The receptor source for this set is a boy under two years old with a congenital heart defect but otherwise immunologically healthy. Each CDR3 is given with its conserved first and last residue. D genes are given only for firm matches. Only some rows state a clone size, as once, few, many or a class for expanded clones.

j_call d_call v_call clone_size cdr3_nt cdr3_aa
TRBJ2-1 . TRBV14 . TGTGCCAGCAGTCTTACACGGGACCCCTACAATGAGCAGTTCTTC CASSLTRDPYNEQFF
TRBJ1-6 TRBD1 TRBV5-8 . TGTGCCAGCAGCTTGTGGGATCGACAGGGCGCGGGTTCACCCCTCCACTTT CASSLWDRQGAGSPLHF
TRBJ2-7 . TRBV30 . TGTGCCTGGGGTTTAAATTCCTACGAGCAGTACTTC CAWGLNSYEQYF
TRBJ1-6 . TRBV9 . TGTGCCAGCAGCGTAGAACTCCCCTCAACGGGGGGCGATAATAATTCACCCCTCCACTTT CASSVELPSTGGDNNSPLHF
TRBJ1-3 . TRBV11-2 few TGTGCCAGCAGTCACGACAATGGAAACACCATATATTTT CASSHDNGNTIYF
TRBJ2-3 . TRBV4-1 . TGCGCCAGCAGCCAAGTCGAATCTCGCACAGATACGCAGTATTTT CASSQVESRTDTQYF
TRBJ1-2 . TRBV7-8 . TGTGCCAGCAGCTTAGGGGGGTTGGAAGGCTACACCTTC CASSLGGLEGYTF
TRBJ2-7 . TRBV4-3 . TGCGCCAGCAGCCAAGAAGATGGGACCGGCGAGGGGGAGCAGTACTTC CASSQEDGTGEGEQYF
TRBJ1-4 . TRBV5-1 . TGCGCCAGCAGTCCGGTCAGGGAAGGCGAAAAACTGTTTTTT CASSPVREGEKLFF
TRBJ1-2 . TRBV28 . TGTGCCAGCATCAAGGGGGACACGGCTAACTATGGCTACACCTTC CASIKGDTANYGYTF
TRBJ2-5 . TRBV5-5 . TGTGCCAGCAGCTTGCGTCAGCTCCCCAGCCAAGAGACCCAGTACTTC CASSLRQLPSQETQYF
TRBJ2-7 . TRBV4-1 . TGCGCCAGCAGCCATATTCTTCAAGCTTACGAGCAGTACTTC CASSHILQAYEQYF
TRBJ2-1 TRBD1 TRBV30 . TGTGCCTGGAGGGTATATACCGGGACAGGGACACGGACGGCCTACAATGAGCAGTTCTTC CAWRVYTGTGTRTAYNEQFF
TRBJ2-6 . TRBV28 . TGTGCCAGCAGTTTAAAAGGGGGTCCAGCCTCTGGGGCCAACGTCCTGACTTTC CASSLKGGPASGANVLTF
TRBJ2-5 . TRBV7-9 . TGTGCCAGCAGCACCAGGGGCGAGACCCAGTACTTC CASSTRGETQYF
TRBJ2-4 . TRBV4-3 . TGCGCCAGCAGCCAAGATTTATATGATGAGACCCAAGGGGACATTCAGTACTTC CASSQDLYDETQGDIQYF
TRBJ2-3 TRBD1 TRBV14 . TGTGCCAGCAGCCAAGATAAATTCCCCAGGGGGCCACCTGTCAGGGGTACGCAGTATTTT CASSQDKFPRGPPVRGTQYF
TRBJ1-3 . TRBV27 . TGTGCCAGCGCCCAGGCGGGGAACCCTGGAAACACCATATATTTT CASAQAGNPGNTIYF
TRBJ1-2 TRBD1 TRBV5-6 . TGTGCCAGCAGCTTGCAGGACAGGGGGTCTCAATCAGGCTACACCTTC CASSLQDRGSQSGYTF
TRBJ2-5 TRBD2 TRBV4-1 . TGCGCCAGCAGCCTTTGGGGACTAGCGGGGGGAGACCAGTACTTC CASSLWGLAGGDQYF
TRBJ2-2 . TRBV19 . TGTGCCAGTAGTATAGGGGAGGTACCCCGGACCGGGGAGCTGTTTTTT CASSIGEVPRTGELFF
TRBJ1-3 . TRBV25-1 . TGTGCCAGCAGTGCTGGAAGTAATGCGGGAAACACCATATATTTT CASSAGSNAGNTIYF
TRBJ1-1 . TRBV7-9 once TGTGCCAGCATCATGAACACTGAAGCTTTCTTT CASIMNTEAFF
TRBJ2-7 . TRBV27 . TGTGCCAGCCCCCTTCCCCCTCCCCCGAGGGACGAGCAGTACTTC CASPLPPPPRDEQYF
TRBJ2-4 TRBD2 TRBV15 . TGTGCCACCAGCAGAGGGACTAGCGGGGGGCTGGTAGTAGGGGCCAAAAACATTCAGTACTTC CATSRGTSGGLVVGAKNIQYF
TRBJ2-7 . TRBV27 once TGTGCCAGCAGGGGGGGGACACCATCCTACGAGCAGTACTTC CASRGGTPSYEQYF
TRBJ2-5 . TRBV7-2 . TGTGCCAGCAGCCCTGGCCAGGGGCAAGAGACCCAGTACTTC CASSPGQGQETQYF
TRBJ1-4 . TRBV6-5 . TGTGCCAGCAGTTACTCGAGGGTAGGGGACGAAAAACTGTTTTTT CASSYSRVGDEKLFF
TRBJ2-2 . TRBV7-9 . TGTGCCAGCAGCCGGGACCAGCTACCGAACACCGGGGAGCTGTTTTTT CASSRDQLPNTGELFF
TRBJ2-1 . TRBV6-4 . TGTGCCAGCAACCCTAGCCTCTTTTTTGGGGCCAGCGATGAGCAGTTCTTC CASNPSLFFGASDEQFF
TRBJ2-5 . TRBV5-5 . TGTGCCAGCAGCCCCTCCAAACGACAGTCCCAGGGAGAGACCCAGTACTTC CASSPSKRQSQGETQYF
TRBJ2-3 . TRBV28 . TGTGCCAGCAGTGGTAGGTGGGGGCTGAACACAGATACGCAGTATTTT CASSGRWGLNTDTQYF
TRBJ1-6 TRBD1 TRBV28 . TGTGCCAGCAGCTCACGGACAGGGTGGTACTCCTATAATTCACCCCTCCACTTT CASSSRTGWYSYNSPLHF
TRBJ2-7 . TRBV30 . TGTGCCTGGAGCCCAGGGGACCAGGGCTACGAGCAGTACTTC CAWSPGDQGYEQYF
TRBJ1-1 TRBD1 TRBV5-5 . TGTGCCAGCAGCGCCGGGACAGGGGGTTTGGTAGCTTTCTTT CASSAGTGGLVAFF
TRBJ2-5 TRBD2 TRBV15 . TGTGCCACCAGCAGGATTACCGGGACTAGCGGGGGGGAGACCCAGTACTTC CATSRITGTSGGETQYF
TRBJ2-4 . TRBV7-9 . TGTGCCAGCAGCTTAGTATTTGTGGACTCGGGGGTCAAAAACATTCAGTACTTC CASSLVFVDSGVKNIQYF
TRBJ1-6 . TRBV7-2 few TGTGCCAGCAGCTTATCAGAGAAGAATTCACCCCTCCACTTT CASSLSEKNSPLHF
TRBJ1-2 . TRBV6-1 . TGTGCCAGCATCAAGGGCTATGGCTACACCTTC CASIKGYGYTF
TRBJ2-6 . TRBV4-2 few TGTGCCAGCAGCCATCACGGACAGTTCTCTGGGGCCAACGTCCTGACTTTC CASSHHGQFSGANVLTF
TRBJ2-1 TRBD2 TRBV2 . TGTGCCAGCAGGCCAACTAGCGGGGCTCCCGAGGGGCAGTTCTTC CASRPTSGAPEGQFF
TRBJ2-2 TRBD1 TRBV4-3 . TGCGCCAGCAGCCCCTGGGACAGATTTAACACCGGGGAGCTGTTTTTT CASSPWDRFNTGELFF
TRBJ2-2 TRBD1 TRBV25-1 . TGTGCCAGCAGTGAGAACAGGGGGCAAGGCGGGGAGCTGTTTTTT CASSENRGQGGELFF
TRBJ1-1 . TRBV11-2 . TGTGCCAGCAGCTTAGATCTCCGAACAGGACGGTTGAACACTGAAGCTTTCTTT CASSLDLRTGRLNTEAFF
TRBJ2-7 TRBD1 TRBV5-6 . TGTGCCAGCAGCTTCTTTTGGCGACAGGGGGAATTCGACGAGCAGTACTTC CASSFFWRQGEFDEQYF
TRBJ2-4 . TRBV4-2 . TGTGCCAGCAGCCAAGAAGTGGGGCCGGACATTCAGTACTTC CASSQEVGPDIQYF
TRBJ2-7 TRBD1 TRBV5-1 . TGCGCCAGCAGCTTGGGTTGGGACAGTACCTACGAGCAGTACTTC CASSLGWDSTYEQYF
TRBJ1-1 . TRBV11-3 . TGTGCCAGCAGCTTACTGGGTCTGGGGTGCAGGGACACTGAAGCTTTCTTT CASSLLGLGCRDTEAFF